The entry below describes one T cell receptor (beta chain). Antigen: not known. The CDR3 is made up of 18 amino acids. V trimming: 0 bases; J trimming: 0 bases; junction bases outside the gene matches: 6. CDR1 is LGHNA and CDR2 is YSLEER in the germline V gene. The sample is drawn from a study of cytomegalovirus exposure and HLA in healthy donors. Study-level findings and limits: Reports indicated that the classifier achieved high specificity and sensitivity in diagnosing cytomegalovirus status.

PCR involved 60 Vbeta and 13 Jbeta primers. Profiled with immunoSEQ multiplex PCR; TCRdb holds only in-frame clones, not every one. The table has around 200,000 clones, roughly 80% seen once. Sample: PBMCs. This clonotype was sampled from a middle-aged man in good health and CMV-seronegative. This rearrangement joins TRBV4-3 to TRBJ2-2; 8 nucleotides match TRBD2. CDR3: CASSQDRTGGANTGELFF. The CDR3 DNA is TGCGCCAGCAGCCAAGATCGGACGGGGGGGGCGAACACCGGGGAGCTGTTTTTT.